A single TCR beta chain is shown here with its context. Its antigen is currently unknown. The data are from a study of T cell responses to AZD1222 COVID-19 vaccine. Clones were sequenced by immunoSEQ multiplex PCR, and TCRdb holds only the in-frame ones, with some missing. The table records approximately 150,000 clones, about 90% of them present only once. General observations from the study: Per reports, nearly half of all spike-specific TCRs target regions that are unmutated in variants. At baseline, seropositivity was found in only a handful of AZD1222 recipients. Donors were largely white British and mainly female; clonal diversity was possibly underestimated. Spike as a whole was targeted by vaccine-associated CD4 TCRs, dominant at 160-218 and 743-854.

With 5 bases removed from V and 3 bases from J, the gap between germline ends came to 14 bases. Germline loops: CDR1 GTSNPN, CDR2 SVGIG (reference sequence). CDR3 length equals 14 residues. This receptor was taken from an adult who received the AZD1222 COVID-19 vaccine. The sample in question was peripheral blood, obtained 28 days after the second AZD1222 dose. The chain couples TRBV30 to TRBJ2-4; D remains ambiguous. The CDR3 here is CAWGSANFKNIQYF. The CDR3 DNA sequence: TGTGCCTGGGGTTCAGCAAATTTCAAAAACATTCAGTACTTC.